This TCR beta chain was recovered during a study of blood T cell repertoires in COVID-19. Study-level background: Acute and convalescent COVID-19 specimens originated in the United States, Italy and Spain. PBMCs, B-cell-depleted T cells, or T cells provided the cDNA or gDNA that made up the material.

The protocol was immunoSEQ multiplex PCR, while the TCRdb copy is restricted to in-frame clones and leaves out a portion. The sample shows about 150,000 clones, roughly 86% of them seen only once. This CDR3 comprises 14 residues. In germline, CDR1 is SGHTA, CDR2 FQGTGA. The V gene lost 2 bases and the J gene lost 3 bases, with 11 bases spanning the gap. Participants were aged about 18 to 100 years from about two dozen US areas. The study assigned cohorts using participant-reported clinical history. Sequencing was done on a sample of PBMCs or T cells enriched from blood (not recorded which). This TCR was recovered from a woman in her forties or fifties with acute COVID-19. This rearrangement joins TRBV7-3 to TRBJ2-7; D may be TRBD2 (5 bases). The CDR3 DNA reads TGTGCCAGCAGCTTAGAGGGTGGAGGCTACGAGCAGTACTTC. This sequence encodes CASSLEGGGYEQYF.